Presented here are 30 T cell receptor beta chains from one specimen sequenced in a study of circulating tumor DNA in untreated peripheral T-cell lymphoma. The table came from immunoSEQ multiplex PCR; TCRdb's copy has only in-frame clones and leaves some out. Of 5,000 to 7,500 clones in the sample, 60% to 80% were seen once. The sequenced material came from tumor tissue. The receptors were gathered from a human donor with peripheral T-cell lymphoma.

This clone came up once. This rearrangement joins TRBV7-5 to TRBJ2-1. TRBV7-5 is marked as a pseudogene. The CDR3 length is 14 residues. CDR3 nucleotides: TGTGCCAGCAGCTTAGTGGTCTTTGGGAAGCAGCAGTTCTTC. It translates to CASSLVVFGKQQFF.

The rearrangement uses TRBV27 and TRBJ2-3; 10 nucleotides match TRBD2. The CDR3 sequence is 15 residues long. V lost 3 bases to trimming and J lost 2 bases; unmatched junction nucleotides: 2. The V gene's germline CDR1 is MNHEY and CDR2 SMNVEV (reference sequence). CDR3 nucleotide sequence: TGTGCCAGCAGTTTTCTAGCGGGAGACACAGATACGCAGTATTTT. Residues: CASSFLAGDTDTQYF.

V gene TRBV22-1 combines with J gene TRBJ1-1. TRBV22-1 is described as a pseudogene. CDR3 size: 14 residues. CDR3 residues: CASSLAWGNTEAFF. In DNA form, the CDR3 reads TGTGCCAGCAGTTTAGCATGGGGGAACACTGAAGCTTTCTTT.

This sequence joins TRBV28 and TRBJ1-2; 10 bases are shared with TRBD1. CDR1 is MDHEN, CDR2 SYDVKM, per germline. The CDR3 is 16 amino acids. Unmatched junction bases numbered 7, after V lost 5 bases and J lost 1 base. DNA of the CDR3: TGTGCCAGCAGTATACGACAGGGGGCTTTTAACTATGGCTACACCTTC. Translated: CASSIRQGAFNYGYTF.

The sample holds a few counts of this clone. The chain uses TRBV6-8 and TRBJ1-3; D is unresolved. V gave up 6 bases and J gave up 4 bases, with 13 bases separating them. Germline V gene sequence: CDR1 MNHGY, CDR2 SAAAGT. CDR3 length: 14 amino acids. The CDR3 nucleotides read TGTGCCAGCAGCAACCCCGGGTCCGGAAACACCATATATTTT. This sequence encodes CASSNPGSGNTIYF.

The gene calls are TRBV11-3 and TRBJ2-1; 14 bases are a match to TRBD2. The CDR3 is made up of 17 amino acids. The germline V gene encodes CDR1 SGHNT and CDR2 YENEEA. J gave up 9 bases and V 1 base, and 8 bases lay outside the gene matches. DNA for the CDR3: TGTGCCAGCAGCTTAGGGCCGACTAGCGGGGGGGAGGGTGAGCAGTTCTTC. Translating gives CASSLGPTSGGEGEQFF.

In the case of this clone: One junction end disagrees with the germline gene, perhaps due to a read error. The chain couples TRBV6-8 to TRBJ1-5, with 7 positions matching TRBD1. The CDR3 contains 16 residues. Germline loops: CDR1 MNHGY, CDR2 SAAAGT. This CDR3 reads CASSYFLGQPNQLQHF. CDR3 nucleotides: TGTGCCAGCAGTTACTTTTTGGGACAGCCCAATCAGCTCCAGCATTTT.

This clone has just one count. The chain carries TRBV19 and TRBJ2-2; the D gene is possibly TRBD1 (5 bases). The CDR3 sequence is 15 residues long. Trimming removed 0 bases at V and 7 bases at J, with 12 bases between. Germline-derived CDR1 and CDR2 are LNHDA and SQIVND (reference sequence). CDR3 residues: CASSIDLRVRGELFF. CDR3 bases: TGTGCCAGTAGTATAGATCTCAGGGTCCGCGGGGAGCTGTTTTTT.

The chain uses TRBV28 and TRBJ1-1; D is unclear. This CDR3 region has 12 residues. V was shortened by 9 bases and J by 5 bases, with 13 bases between the two germline ends. The germline CDR1 and CDR2 sequences are MDHEN and SYDVKM. The CDR3 region is CASRPGGTEAFF. CDR3 nucleotide sequence: TGTGCCAGTCGACCGGGAGGGACTGAAGCTTTCTTT.

The chain is built from TRBV19 and TRBJ2-4; D may be TRBD2 (7 bases). The V and J ends lost 7 bases and 1 base respectively, with 20 bases between them. Per the germline V gene, CDR1 is LNHDA and CDR2 is SQIVND (reference sequence). This CDR3 comprises 17 residues. The CDR3 reads CASTPEGGGTAKNIQYF. As DNA, the CDR3 is TGTGCCAGTACTCCCGAGGGGGGGGGTACGGCCAAAAACATTCAGTACTTC. Supplemented by reference TRBV19 and TRBJ2-4, the full variable domain reads DGGITQSPKYLFRKEGQNVTLSCEQNLNHDAMYWYRQDPGQGLRLIYYSQIVNDFQKGDIAEGYSVSREKKESFPLTVTSAQKNPTAFYLCASTPEGGGTAKNIQYFGAGTRLSVL.

The rearrangement links TRBV4-1 to TRBJ1-5; D call uncertain. The CDR3 contains 13 residues. The V end lost 0 bases, the J end lost 6 bases, and 6 bases lay between the germline ends. Germline V gives CDR1 MGHRA, CDR2 YSYEKL. In DNA form, the CDR3 reads TGCGCCAGCAGCCAAGATAGGGCTCAGCCCCAGCATTTT. This sequence encodes CASSQDRAQPQHF.

The rearrangement joins TRBV12-5 to TRBJ2-3; TRBD2 agrees at 15 bases. V shed 6 bases, J shed 6 bases, and the junction held 4 bases outside the gene matches. The germline CDR1 and CDR2 sequences are LGHNT and FRNRAP. The CDR3 loop spans 15 amino acids. For the CDR3, the DNA is TGTGCTAGTGGCATGGGACTAGCGGGGGGTGATACGCAGTATTTT. It yields the protein CASGMGLAGGDTQYF.

The V gene is TRBV5-1, the J gene TRBJ1-5; D not certain. Trimming pared 0 bases from V and 3 bases from J, leaving 7 bases between. Per the germline V gene, CDR1 is SGHRS and CDR2 is YFSETQ. This CDR3 has 14 amino acids. DNA of the CDR3: TGCGCCAGCAGCTTGGAGGGTCACAATCAGCCCCAGCATTTT. Its protein is CASSLEGHNQPQHF.

As for this clone: The junction departs from the called germline gene at one end, perhaps through a read error. The chain is built from TRBV29-1 and TRBJ1-1; 10 bases fit TRBD1. The CDR3 is made up of 12 amino acids. The V gene's germline CDR1 is SQVTM and CDR2 ANQGSEA. CDR3 residues: CSVDPDRGDLAF. The DNA for the CDR3 is TGCAGCGTGGACCCGGACAGGGGGGACCTTGCATTT.

The V call is TRBV10-1, the J call TRBJ1-4; 8 nucleotides match TRBD1. V shed 4 bases and J 3 bases; nucleotides not matched to a gene: 1. CDR3 length: 14 amino acids. Germline CDR1 and CDR2: WNHNN and SYGVQD (reference sequence). CDR3 nucleotides: TGCGCCAGCAGTGCGGGACAGGCTAATGAAAAACTGTTTTTT. Translating it yields CASSAGQANEKLFF.

The J gene is TRBJ1-5, the V gene TRBV28; D is unresolved. The germline V gene encodes CDR1 MDHEN and CDR2 SYDVKM. The CDR3 runs to 13 residues. Trimming took 1 base from V and 3 from J, leaving 4 bases between them. In nucleotides, the CDR3 is TGTGCCAGCAGTTTATCCAACAATCAGCCCCAGCATTTT. This codes for CASSLSNNQPQHF.

The table lists this clone with a count of one. One end of the junction does not line up with germline, which may come from a read error. This chain uses TRBV4-1 with TRBJ2-5; TRBD2 aligns across 13 bases. The CDR3 consists of 19 residues. The germline CDR1 and CDR2 sequences are MGHRA and YSYEKL. CDR3 sequence reads: CTSSSKRLAGGRYQETQYF. The CDR3 DNA reads TGCACCAGCAGCTCCAAGAGACTAGCGGGGGGACGATACCAAGAGACCCAGTACTTC.

By frequency in the sample, this clone is medium-sized. V gene TRBV15 combines with J gene TRBJ1-1, with D uncertain. The V gene's germline CDR1 is LNHNV and CDR2 YYDKDF (reference sequence). Trimming left V 0 bases short and J 5 bases short, with 10 bases between. The CDR3 loop spans 14 amino acids. The DNA for the CDR3 is TGTGCCACCAGCAGAGATTTGCTGGTAACTGAAGCTTTCTTT. It specifies CATSRDLLVTEAFF.

The V and J genes are TRBV9 and TRBJ1-1; 8 positions agree with TRBD1. J lost 0 bases, V lost 0 bases, and 4 bases had no gene match. Germline V gene data show CDR1 as SGDLS and CDR2 as YYNGEE. The CDR3 contains 16 residues. As DNA, the CDR3 is TGTGCCAGCAGCGTAGAAACAGGGGGTCTGAACACTGAAGCTTTCTTT. Protein sequence: CASSVETGGLNTEAFF.

J is TRBJ2-1 and V is TRBV11-3; TRBD2 matches at 12 bases. Germline CDR1 SGHNT, CDR2 YENEEA. This CDR3 contains 17 residues. Trimming cost V 2 bases and J 7 bases; bases outside gene matches: 9. CDR3 region: CASSLPILAGGPNEQFF. For the CDR3, the DNA is TGTGCCAGCAGCTTACCCATACTAGCGGGGGGTCCGAATGAGCAGTTCTTC.

The gene calls are TRBV11-3 and TRBJ1-4; 10 bases fit TRBD1. The V and J ends lost 5 bases and 6 bases, in that order; junction bases with no gene match: 3. This CDR3 is 14 amino acids long. Germline assignment: CDR1 SGHNT and CDR2 YENEEA. CDR3 amino acids: CASSAGTGDEKLFF. CDR3 DNA sequence: TGTGCCAGCAGCGCCGGGACAGGGGATGAAAAACTGTTTTTT.

V usage is TRBV28 and J usage is TRBJ2-5; D ambiguous. Germline assignment: CDR1 MDHEN and CDR2 SYDVKM. The V and J ends lost 1 base and 1 base respectively, with 7 bases between them. This CDR3 contains 14 residues. Here the CDR3 reads CASSLSRVQETQYF. Written as DNA, the CDR3 is TGTGCCAGCAGTTTATCCCGGGTCCAAGAGACCCAGTACTTC.

V is TRBV19 and J is TRBJ2-1; 11 nucleotides align to TRBD2. Germline V gene sequence: CDR1 LNHDA, CDR2 SQIVND (reference sequence). Losses at the gene ends were 5 bases for V and 6 bases for J; bases not matched to a gene: 9. The CDR3 covers 16 residues. CDR3 sequence (DNA): TGTGCCAGTAGTCCGCGACTAGCGGGGAATGGCAATGAGCAGTTCTTC. Translation gives CASSPRLAGNGNEQFF. The full variable domain, rest sourced from reference TRBV19 and TRBJ2-1, is DGGITQSPKYLFRKEGQNVTLSCEQNLNHDAMYWYRQDPGQGLRLIYYSQIVNDFQKGDIAEGYSVSREKKESFPLTVTSAQKNPTAFYLCASSPRLAGNGNEQFFGPGTRLTVL.

The CDR3 DNA sequence: TGTGCCAGCAGTTTTCTCCAACTCACAGATACGCAGTATTTT. Residues: CASSFLQLTDTQYF. This sequence joins TRBV28 and TRBJ2-3; the D is unclear. Germline assignment: CDR1 MDHEN and CDR2 SYDVKM. Trimming left V 3 bases short and J 2 bases short, with 9 bases between. The CDR3 extends over 14 amino acids.

The chain combines TRBV28 with TRBJ1-6, with 10 bases that match TRBD1. The CDR3 is 17 amino acids. V shed 2 bases and J 8 bases; nucleotides not matched to a gene: 9. Germline assignment: CDR1 MDHEN and CDR2 SYDVKM. The CDR3 sequence is CASSLRGQGVDHSPLHF. In DNA form, the CDR3 reads TGTGCCAGCAGTTTACGTGGACAGGGGGTAGATCATTCACCCCTCCACTTT.

The chain couples TRBV18 to TRBJ2-5; D tentatively reads TRBD1 or TRBD2 (5 bases each). CDR1 KGHSH and CDR2 LQKENI come from the germline V gene. The CDR3 covers 14 residues. The V and J ends lost 4 bases and 9 bases respectively, with 18 bases between them. Here the CDR3 reads CASSLGTVARPQYF. CDR3 nucleotides: TGTGCCAGCTCACTAGGGACGGTCGCTCGTCCCCAGTACTTC.

This chain uses TRBV18 with TRBJ1-1, with 8 bases fitting TRBD1. The germline V gene has CDR1 KGHSH and CDR2 LQKENI. This CDR3 has 16 residues. V shed 1 base, J shed 3 bases, and the junction held 7 bases outside the gene matches. In DNA form, the CDR3 reads TGTGCCAGCTCACCACGACCTGTGACAGGGGACACTGAAGCTTTCTTT. Its protein is CASSPRPVTGDTEAFF.

This sequence joins TRBV6-8 and TRBJ2-5; D is unresolved. The CDR3 consists of 13 residues. Trimming removed 6 bases from V and 1 base from J, with 9 bases in between. The germline V gene has CDR1 MNHGY and CDR2 SAAAGT. The DNA for the CDR3 is TGTGCCAGCAGAGGACCCACCCAAGAGACCCAGTACTTC. Residues: CASRGPTQETQYF.

The chain recombines TRBV18 with TRBJ1-1; tentative D call: TRBD1 (5 bases). V was clipped by 3 bases and J by 4 bases, with 12 bases between them. The germline CDR1 and CDR2 sequences are KGHSH and LQKENI. The CDR3 covers 14 residues. The CDR3 region has the DNA TGTGCCAGCTCACCCCAGGGAGAGAGCACTGAAGCTTTCTTT. This translates into CASSPQGESTEAFF.

By proportion, this clone is large. This chain joins TRBV6-8 and TRBJ1-3; D is uncertain. Per the germline V gene, CDR1 is MNHGY and CDR2 is SAAAGT. The CDR3 sequence is 15 residues long. V was cut by 5 bases and J by 0 bases, with 11 bases left in between. The CDR3 DNA is TGTGCCAGCAGTAGATTTGGGAGCTCTGGAAACACCATATATTTT. This translates into CASSRFGSSGNTIYF.